The subject of this entry is one T cell receptor (beta chain). Its antigen is still unknown. CDR1 is SEHNR, CDR2 FQNEAQ, per germline (reference sequence). The CDR3 sequence is 14 residues long. J was trimmed by 5 bases and V by 5 bases; bases with no gene match: 8. This specimen comes from a study of T cell repertoires in cytomegalovirus infection. Overall study: CMV infection plus the matching HLA type was flagged by public TCR beta signatures. Findings of the study overall: HLA-C-restricted, CMV-specific TCR beta clonotypes were dominant ex vivo.

TCRdb itself ran the reads through MiXCR, one entry per CDR3 protein. The data contain about 360,000 distinct CDR3 sequences, 15% to 20% of them seen just once; the ten biggest clones take up approximately 10%. The chain employs TRBV7-9 and TRBJ2-5; 7 nucleotides line up with TRBD1. The specimen sequenced was PBMCs. This TCR derives from a human donor in good health (CMV status not recorded). Some clones in this sample may be carry-over from other donors' samples. The CDR3: CASSLGGQWETQYF. The CDR3 region has the DNA TGTGCCAGCAGCCTAGGGGGACAGTGGGAGACCCAGTACTTC.